What follows are 2 T cell receptor beta chains derived from one specimen sequenced in a study of Graves' ophthalmopathy and Graves' hyperthyroidism. For repertoire sequencing, the TCR beta CDR3 regions were amplified from RNA transcripts. HTBI primers were employed in first-round RT-PCR, then a second-round multiplex PCR followed. Each CDR3 protein is one row after TCRdb ran MiXCR on the multiplex PCR reads. The table has some 410,000 distinct CDR3 sequences, roughly 21% seen once. Material: peripheral blood. These receptors originate from a woman aged 18 to 35 with stable Graves' hyperthyroidism.

This clonotype appeared many times. This chain links TRBV24-1 with TRBJ2-2; TRBD2 matches 9 bases. The J segment lost 5 bases and the V segment lost 5 bases, leaving 5 bases of the junction unmatched. In germline, CDR1 is KGHDR, CDR2 SFDVKD. CDR3 length: 15 amino acids. The DNA for the CDR3 is TGTGCCACCAGTGGGCTAGCGGGAAGGACCGGGGAGCTGTTTTTT. Translation: CATSGLAGRTGELFF.

The chain carries TRBV5-1 and TRBJ2-7; D is ambiguous. The V end was cut by 4 bases, the J end by 7 bases, with 21 bases between. There are 15 residues in the CDR3. Germline V gene lookup returns CDR1 SGHRS and CDR2 YFSETQ. CDR3 coding DNA: TGCGCCAGCAGCCCCGGTTCAATGCAGGCTGGAGAGCAGTACTTC. Translating it yields CASSPGSMQAGEQYF.